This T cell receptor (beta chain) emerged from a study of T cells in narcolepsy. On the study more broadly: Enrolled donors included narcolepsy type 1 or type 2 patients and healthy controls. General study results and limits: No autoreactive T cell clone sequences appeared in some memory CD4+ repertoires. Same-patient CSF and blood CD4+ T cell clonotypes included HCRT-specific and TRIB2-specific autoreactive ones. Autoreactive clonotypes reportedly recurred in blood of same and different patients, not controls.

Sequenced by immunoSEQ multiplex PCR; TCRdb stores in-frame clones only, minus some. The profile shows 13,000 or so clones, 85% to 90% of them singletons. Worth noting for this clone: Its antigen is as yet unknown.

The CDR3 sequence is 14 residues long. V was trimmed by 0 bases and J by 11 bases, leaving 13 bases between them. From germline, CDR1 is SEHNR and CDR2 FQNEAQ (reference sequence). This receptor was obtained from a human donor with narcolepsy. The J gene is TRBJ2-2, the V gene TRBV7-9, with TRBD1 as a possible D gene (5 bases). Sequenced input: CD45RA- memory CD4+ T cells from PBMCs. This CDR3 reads CASSLAQGLGELFF. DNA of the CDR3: TGTGCCAGCAGCTTAGCCCAGGGTTTGGGTGAGCTGTTTTTT.